These 4 T cell receptor beta chains were all obtained from the same sample, sequenced in a study of shared clonotypes between healthy human individuals. The method was immunoSEQ multiplex PCR; TCRdb's version includes in-frame clones alone and lacks a portion of them. The repertoire has over a million clones, around 97% of them found once; the top ten carry roughly 1.2%. Material: naive CD4+ T cells sorted from blood. Subset given: CD45RA+ positively selected. These receptors all come from a young man in good health.

The V and J genes are TRBV6-1 and TRBJ2-7; D is unresolved. Germline loops: CDR1 MNHNS, CDR2 SASEGT. V dropped 2 bases and J dropped 5 bases, with 13 bases sitting between them. The CDR3 has 14 residues. As DNA, the CDR3 is TGTGCCAGCAGTGAACACAGTAGAAAGGACGAGCAGTACTTC. Translating gives CASSEHSRKDEQYF.

The J gene is TRBJ2-7, the V gene TRBV7-9; D is possibly TRBD1 (6 bases). The germline V and J ends were trimmed by 5 bases and 5 bases, with 10 bases remaining between them. In germline, CDR1 is SEHNR, CDR2 FQNEAQ (reference sequence). This CDR3 is 12 amino acids long. CDR3 bases: TGTGCCAGCAGCGAAGGGGGAAACGAGCAGTACTTC. The encoded protein is CASSEGGNEQYF.

The chain has TRBV18 and TRBJ2-7; tentatively, D is TRBD2 (5 bases). CDR1 KGHSH and CDR2 LQKENI come from the germline V gene. CDR3 length: 13 amino acids. V was clipped by 3 bases and J by 2 bases, with 8 bases between them. Here the CDR3 reads CASSPSETYEQYF. CDR3 nucleotide sequence: TGTGCCAGCTCACCTAGCGAGACCTACGAGCAGTACTTC.

The rearrangement links TRBV6-6 to TRBJ1-1; unclear D gene. Trimming pared 1 base from V and 0 bases from J, leaving 3 bases between. The CDR3 sequence is 13 residues long. Germline V gene sequence: CDR1 MNHNY, CDR2 SVGAGI (reference sequence). CDR3 in DNA: TGTGCCAGCAGTTACTTGGTGAACACTGAAGCTTTCTTT. Protein sequence: CASSYLVNTEAFF.